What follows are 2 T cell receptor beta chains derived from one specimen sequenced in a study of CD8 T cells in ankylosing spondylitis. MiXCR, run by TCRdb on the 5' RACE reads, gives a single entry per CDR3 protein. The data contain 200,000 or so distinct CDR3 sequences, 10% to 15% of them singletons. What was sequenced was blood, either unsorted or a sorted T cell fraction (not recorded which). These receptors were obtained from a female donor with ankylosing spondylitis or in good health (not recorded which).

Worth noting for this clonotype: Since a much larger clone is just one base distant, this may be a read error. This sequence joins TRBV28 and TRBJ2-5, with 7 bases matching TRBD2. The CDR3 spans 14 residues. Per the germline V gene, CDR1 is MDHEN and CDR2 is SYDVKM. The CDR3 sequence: CASSLRGLQEAQYF. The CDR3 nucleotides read TGTGCCAGCAGTTTAAGGGGACTACAAGAGGCCCAGTACTTC.

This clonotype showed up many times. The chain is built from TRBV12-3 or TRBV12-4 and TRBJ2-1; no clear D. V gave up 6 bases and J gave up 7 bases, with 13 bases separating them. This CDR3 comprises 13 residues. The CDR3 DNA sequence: TGTGCCAGCAGCCCTTCCCCAAATAATGAGCAGTTCTTC. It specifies CASSPSPNNEQFF.